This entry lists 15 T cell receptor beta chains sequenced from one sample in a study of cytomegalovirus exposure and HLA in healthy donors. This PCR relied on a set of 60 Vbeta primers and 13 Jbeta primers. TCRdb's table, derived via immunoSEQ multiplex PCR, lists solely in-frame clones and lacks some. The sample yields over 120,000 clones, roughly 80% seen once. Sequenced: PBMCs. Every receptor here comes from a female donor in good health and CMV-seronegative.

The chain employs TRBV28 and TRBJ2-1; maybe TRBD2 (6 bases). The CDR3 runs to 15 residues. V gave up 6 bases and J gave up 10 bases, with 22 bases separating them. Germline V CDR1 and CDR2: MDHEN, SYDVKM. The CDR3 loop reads CASSSMILAKGEQFF. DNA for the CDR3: TGTGCCAGCAGCTCTATGATACTAGCTAAGGGCGAGCAGTTCTTC.

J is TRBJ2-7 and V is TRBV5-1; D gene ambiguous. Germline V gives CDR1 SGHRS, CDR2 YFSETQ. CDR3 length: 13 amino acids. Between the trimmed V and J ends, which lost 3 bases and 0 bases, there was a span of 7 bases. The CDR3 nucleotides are TGCGCCAGCAGCTCCCTAAGCTCCTACGAGCAGTACTTC. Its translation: CASSSLSSYEQYF. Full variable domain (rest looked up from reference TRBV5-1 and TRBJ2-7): KAGVTQTPRYLIKTRGQQVTLSCSPISGHRSVSWYQQTPGQGLQFLFEYFSETQRNKGNFPGRFSGRQFSNSRSEMNVSTLELGDSALYLCASSSLSSYEQYFGPGTRLTVT.

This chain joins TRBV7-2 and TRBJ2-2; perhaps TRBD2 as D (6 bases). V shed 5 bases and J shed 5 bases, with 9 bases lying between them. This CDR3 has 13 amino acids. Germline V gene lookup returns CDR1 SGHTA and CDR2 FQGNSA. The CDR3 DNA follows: TGTGCCAGCAGCCGACGGGGGACCGGGGAGCTGTTTTTT. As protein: CASSRRGTGELFF.

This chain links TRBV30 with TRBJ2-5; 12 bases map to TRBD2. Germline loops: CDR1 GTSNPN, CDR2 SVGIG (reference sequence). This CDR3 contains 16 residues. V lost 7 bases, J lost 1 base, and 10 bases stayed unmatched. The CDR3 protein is CALLPGTSGLQETQYF. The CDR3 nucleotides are TGTGCCTTATTACCCGGGACTAGCGGGCTCCAAGAGACCCAGTACTTC. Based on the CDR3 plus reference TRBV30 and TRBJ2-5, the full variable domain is SQTIHQWPATLVQPVGSPLSLECTVEGTSNPNLYWYRQAAGRGLQLLFYSVGIGQISSEVPQNLSASRPQDRQFILSSKKLLLSDSGFYLCALLPGTSGLQETQYFGPGTRLLVL.

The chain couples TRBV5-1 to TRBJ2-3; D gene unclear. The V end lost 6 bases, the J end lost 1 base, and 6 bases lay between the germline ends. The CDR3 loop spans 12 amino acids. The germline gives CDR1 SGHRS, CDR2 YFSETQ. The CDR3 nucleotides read TGCGCCAGCAAAGCTGGCACAGATACGCAGTATTTT. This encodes CASKAGTDTQYF.

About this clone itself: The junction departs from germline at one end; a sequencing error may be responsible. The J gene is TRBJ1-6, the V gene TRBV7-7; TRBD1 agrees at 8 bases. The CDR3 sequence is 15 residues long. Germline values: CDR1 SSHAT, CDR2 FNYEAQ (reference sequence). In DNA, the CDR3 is TGTGCTAGCAGCTTATCGGACAGGGCGGGTTCACCCCTCCACTTT. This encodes CASSLSDRAGSPLHF.

CDR3: CASSLGQTNYGYTF. As DNA, the CDR3 is TGTGCCAGCAGTTTAGGACAGACTAACTATGGCTACACCTTC. This chain uses TRBV27 with TRBJ1-2; D possibly corresponds to TRBD1 (6 bases). V lost 2 bases and J lost 0, with 7 bases in between. The V gene's germline CDR1 is MNHEY and CDR2 SMNVEV (reference sequence). The CDR3 has 14 residues.

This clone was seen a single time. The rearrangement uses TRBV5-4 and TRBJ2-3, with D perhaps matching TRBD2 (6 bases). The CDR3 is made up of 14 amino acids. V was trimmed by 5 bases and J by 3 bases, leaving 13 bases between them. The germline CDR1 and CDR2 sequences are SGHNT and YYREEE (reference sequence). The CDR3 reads CASSGGAPTDTQYF. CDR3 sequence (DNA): TGTGCCAGCAGTGGAGGGGCGCCGACAGATACGCAGTATTTT.

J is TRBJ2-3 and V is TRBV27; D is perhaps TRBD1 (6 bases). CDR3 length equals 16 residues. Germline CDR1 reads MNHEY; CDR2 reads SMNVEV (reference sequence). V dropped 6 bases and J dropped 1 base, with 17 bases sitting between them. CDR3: CASRRTGRWGTDTQYF. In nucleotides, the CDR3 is TGTGCCAGCAGACGAACAGGGAGATGGGGCACAGATACGCAGTATTTT.

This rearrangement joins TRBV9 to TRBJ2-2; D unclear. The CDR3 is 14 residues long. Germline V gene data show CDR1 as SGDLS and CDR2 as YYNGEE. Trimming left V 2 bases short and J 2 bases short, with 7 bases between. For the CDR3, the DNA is TGTGCCAGCAGCGTCACTCTAAACACCGGGGAGCTGTTTTTT. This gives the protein CASSVTLNTGELFF.

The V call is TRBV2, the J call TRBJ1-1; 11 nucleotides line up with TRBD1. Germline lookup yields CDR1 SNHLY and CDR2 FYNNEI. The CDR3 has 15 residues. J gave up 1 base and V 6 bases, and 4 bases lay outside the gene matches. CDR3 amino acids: CASSGTGGRNTEAFF. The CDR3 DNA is TGTGCCAGCAGCGGGACAGGGGGTCGGAACACTGAAGCTTTCTTT. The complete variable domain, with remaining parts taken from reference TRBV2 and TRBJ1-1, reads EPEVTQTPSHQVTQMGQEVILRCVPISNHLYFYWYRQILGQKVEFLVSFYNNEISEKSEIFDDQFSVERPDGSNFTLKIRSTKLEDSAMYFCASSGTGGRNTEAFFGQGTRLTVV.

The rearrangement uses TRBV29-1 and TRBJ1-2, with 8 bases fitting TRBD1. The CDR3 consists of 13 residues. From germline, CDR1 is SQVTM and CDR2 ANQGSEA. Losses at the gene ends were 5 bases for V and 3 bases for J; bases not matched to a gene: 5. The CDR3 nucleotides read TGCAGCGTTCTGGACAGGGTTGACTATGGCTACACCTTC. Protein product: CSVLDRVDYGYTF.

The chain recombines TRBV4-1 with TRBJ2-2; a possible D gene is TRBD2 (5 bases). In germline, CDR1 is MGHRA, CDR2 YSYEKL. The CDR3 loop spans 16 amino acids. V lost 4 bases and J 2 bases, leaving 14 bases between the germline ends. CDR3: CASSPGEWNNTGELFF. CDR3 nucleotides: TGCGCCAGCAGCCCCGGGGAGTGGAACAACACCGGGGAGCTGTTTTTT.

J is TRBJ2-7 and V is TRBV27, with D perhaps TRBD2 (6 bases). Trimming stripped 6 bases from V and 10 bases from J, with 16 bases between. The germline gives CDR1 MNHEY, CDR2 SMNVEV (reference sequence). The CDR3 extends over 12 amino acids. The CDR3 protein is CASSPAGLVQYF. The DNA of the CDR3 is TGTGCCAGCAGCCCCGCGGGGCTAGTCCAGTACTTC.

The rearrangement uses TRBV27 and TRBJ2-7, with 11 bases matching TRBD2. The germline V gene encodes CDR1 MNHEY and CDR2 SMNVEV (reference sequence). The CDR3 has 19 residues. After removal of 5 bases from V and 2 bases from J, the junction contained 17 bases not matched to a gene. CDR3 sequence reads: CASSPSSGLAVSSPYEQYF. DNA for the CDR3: TGTGCCAGCAGTCCCTCCTCGGGACTAGCGGTATCATCACCCTACGAGCAGTACTTC.